One and the same sample provided the 5 T cell receptor beta chains below, sequenced in a study of CD8 T cells in ankylosing spondylitis. Each CDR3 protein is one row after TCRdb ran MiXCR on the 5' RACE reads. The table includes 200,000 to 250,000 distinct CDR3 sequences, roughly a tenth detected once. Material for sequencing was blood, either unsorted or a sorted T cell fraction (not recorded which). The receptor set was obtained from a male donor with ankylosing spondylitis or in good health (not recorded which).

At least ten counts were recorded for this clonotype. V is TRBV5-5 and J is TRBJ2-3, with D possibly matching TRBD2 (6 bases). From germline, CDR1 is SGHKS and CDR2 YYEKEE (reference sequence). V was trimmed by 4 bases and J by 1 base, leaving 13 bases between them. The CDR3 consists of 15 residues. The CDR3 sequence: CASSHGLRGTDTQYF. Here the CDR3 DNA reads TGTGCCAGCAGCCACGGACTACGAGGCACAGATACGCAGTATTTT.

This clonotype showed up many times. The J gene is TRBJ2-3, the V gene TRBV20-1; 9 bases fit TRBD1. This CDR3 has 13 residues. Germline-derived CDR1 and CDR2 are DFQATT and SNEGSKA (reference sequence). CDR3 nucleotides: TGCAGCCGGGACAGGGAAGTCACAGATACGCAGTATTTT. Amino acids: CSRDREVTDTQYF.

This clonotype was detected many times. V and J are TRBV7-9 and TRBJ1-2; D remains ambiguous. CDR3 length equals 15 residues. The V gene's germline CDR1 is SEHNR and CDR2 FQNEAQ (reference sequence). V dropped 5 bases and J dropped 4 bases, with 17 bases sitting between them. The CDR3 sequence: CASSPSTTGGYGYTF. The CDR3 nucleotides are TGTGCCAGCAGCCCGTCTACAACGGGCGGCTATGGCTACACCTTC.

V gene TRBV20-1 combines with J gene TRBJ2-1; D gene uncertain. The CDR3 length is 12 residues. Germline-derived CDR1 and CDR2 are DFQATT and SNEGSKA (reference sequence). Trimming cost V 3 bases and J 10 bases, with 13 bases left between them. CDR3 region: CSARVQSEEQFF. The DNA for the CDR3 is TGCAGTGCTAGGGTACAGTCAGAGGAGCAGTTCTTC.

This clonotype was detected ten times or more. V and J are TRBV29-1 and TRBJ1-2; D may be TRBD1 (5 bases). Germline loops: CDR1 SQVTM, CDR2 ANQGSEA. Trimming removed 4 bases from V and 4 bases from J, with 13 bases in between. The CDR3 is 13 residues long. The CDR3 DNA follows: TGCAGCGTTGCACCCCTCGGGGGCTATGGCTACACCTTC. Translation: CSVAPLGGYGYTF.